This entry lists 21 T cell receptor beta chains sequenced from one sample in a study of regulatory T cells in long-lasting Graves disease. Specified time point: newly diagnosed GD, antithyroid drugs for less than 3 months. Making the TCR library involved RNA that had been extracted from PBMCs. TCR beta libraries were built with iRepertoire HTBI primers and Arm-PCR of CDR3 regions. From the multiplex PCR reads, TCRdb called clonotypes with MiXCR, one entry per CDR3 protein. The sample contains about 240,000 distinct CDR3 sequences, over 20% of which appear only once. Sequenced here: peripheral blood mononuclear cells (PBMCs), sampled at new diagnosis, from a patient treated with antithyroid drugs. These receptors were taken from a female donor with Graves disease.

This clonotype was observed at least ten times. The V and J genes are TRBV10-1 and TRBJ2-5; D tentatively fits TRBD1 or TRBD2 (5 bases each). Trimming removed 4 bases from V and 1 base from J, with 7 bases in between. The CDR3 spans 13 residues. CDR1 and CDR2 (germline): WNHNN, SYGVQD (reference sequence). The CDR3, as DNA: TGCGCCAGCAGTGGGGACGGCCAAGAGACCCAGTACTTC. Protein sequence: CASSGDGQETQYF.

There are many counts of this clonotype. The V call is TRBV12-3 or TRBV12-4, the J call TRBJ1-2; D gene ambiguous. V dropped 6 bases and J dropped 4 bases, with 12 bases sitting between them. The CDR3 is 13 amino acids. CDR3 region: CASSPRRTYGYTF. DNA of the CDR3: TGTGCCAGCAGCCCCCGGCGGACCTATGGCTACACCTTC.

In regard to this clonotype: It may be a read error: a sequence one base away is much more abundant. The chain couples TRBV9 to TRBJ1-2; D not resolved. The CDR3 is 15 amino acids. Germline CDR1 and CDR2: SGDLS and YYNGEE. CDR3 DNA sequence: TGTGCCAGCAGCGTGGCCCCCGATCCGAACTGTGGCTACACCTTC. Its protein is CASSVAPDPNCGYTF. Variable domain in full (rest from reference TRBV9 and TRBJ1-2): DSGVTQTPKHLITATGQRVTLRCSPRSGDLSVYWYQQSLDQGLQFLIQYYNGEERAKGNILERFSAQQFPDLHSELNLSSLELGDSALYFCASSVAPDPNCGYTFGSGTRLTVV.

Of note for this clonotype: Being one base from a much bigger clone, this may be a read error. The V and J genes are TRBV25-1 and TRBJ1-2, with TRBD1 identical over 7 bases. The trim removed 2 bases at V and 7 bases at J, leaving 10 bases unmatched. The germline CDR1 and CDR2 sequences are MGHDK and SYGVNS. The CDR3 totals 15 residues. The DNA of the CDR3 is TGTGCCAGCAGTGAAGCCGGGACAGAGAGATGTGGCTACACCTTC. Its protein product is CASSEAGTERCGYTF.

This clonotype was observed at least ten times. V usage is TRBV20-1 and J usage is TRBJ1-4; D gene unclear. V lost 7 bases and J 8 bases, leaving 14 bases between the germline ends. The V gene's germline CDR1 is DFQATT and CDR2 SNEGSKA (reference sequence). The CDR3 has 12 amino acids. CDR3 sequence reads: CSGHSSEEKLFF. DNA of the CDR3: TGCAGTGGGCATTCTTCGGAAGAAAAACTGTTTTTT.

Comments on this clonotype: A far larger clone differs by one base, so this is likely a read error. The gene calls are TRBV7-9 and TRBJ2-1, with D perhaps TRBD2 (5 bases). CDR3 length: 13 amino acids. The germline gives CDR1 SEHNR, CDR2 FQNEAQ (reference sequence). Trimming removed 8 bases from V and 10 bases from J, with 18 bases in between. CDR3 nucleotide sequence: TGTGCCAGCGGTCCACTGGACTCCTACGAGCAGTTCTTC. Its protein is CASGPLDSYEQFF. Supplemented by reference TRBV7-9 and TRBJ2-1, the full variable domain reads DTGVSQNPRHKITKRGQNVTFRCDPISEHNRLYWYRQTLGQGPEFLTYFQNEAQLEKSRLLSDRFSAERPKGSFSTLEIQRTEQGDSAMYLCASGPLDSYEQFFGPGTRLTVL.

V is TRBV30 and J is TRBJ2-3; TRBD1 aligns across 9 bases. V lost 5 bases, J lost 3 bases, and 6 bases stayed unmatched. This CDR3 comprises 14 residues. Germline values: CDR1 GTSNPN, CDR2 SVGIG (reference sequence). Here the CDR3 DNA reads TGTGCCTGGGAGGACAGGGGAGGAACAGATACGCAGTATTTT. This encodes CAWEDRGGTDTQYF.

This clonotype has a count of ten or more. The CDR3 DNA follows: TGTGCCATCAGTGATGCGGGAGAAGCCCTACGCGAGCAGTACTTC. Translation gives CAISDAGEALREQYF. The chain joins TRBV10-3 to TRBJ2-7, with 7 bases lining up with TRBD2. Germline V gene lookup returns CDR1 ENHRY and CDR2 SYGVKD. V lost 3 bases, J lost 6 bases, and 11 bases stayed unmatched. This CDR3 is 15 amino acids long.

This clonotype showed up many times. This rearrangement joins TRBV6-1 to TRBJ1-2; TRBD1 matches at 8 bases. The germline gives CDR1 MNHNS, CDR2 SASEGT. With 6 bases clipped from V and 5 bases from J, the junction kept 8 bases outside the gene matches. The CDR3 runs to 14 residues. This CDR3 reads CASRRAGGVYGYTF. In DNA, the CDR3 is TGTGCCAGCAGGAGGGCAGGGGGCGTATATGGCTACACCTTC.

In this sample, this clonotype turned up many times. V and J are TRBV7-2 and TRBJ1-1, with 8 bases aligning to TRBD1. Germline V lookup: CDR1 SGHTA, CDR2 FQGNSA. The CDR3 is 16 amino acids. V lost 4 bases to trimming and J lost 0 bases; unmatched junction nucleotides: 7. CDR3 DNA: TGTGCCAGCAGCTCCCCCGGGACAGGTATGAACACTGAAGCTTTCTTT. Translating gives CASSSPGTGMNTEAFF.

There are many counts of this clonotype. V and J are TRBV11-2 and TRBJ2-6; the D is unclear. The CDR3 loop spans 17 amino acids. Per the germline V gene, CDR1 is SGHAT and CDR2 is FQNNGV. V was shortened by 1 base and J by 2 bases, with 12 bases between the two germline ends. The CDR3 spells CASSLAQIRAGANVLTF. CDR3 DNA: TGTGCCAGCAGCTTAGCTCAGATAAGGGCTGGGGCCAACGTCCTGACTTTC.

This clonotype was detected ten times or more. The gene calls are TRBV7-9 and TRBJ2-1; no clear D gene. The CDR3 is 14 residues long. Trimming cost V 5 bases and J 6 bases, with 14 bases left between them. The germline CDR1 and CDR2 sequences are SEHNR and FQNEAQ (reference sequence). The CDR3 region is CASSPGPQINEQFF. The CDR3 DNA sequence: TGTGCCAGCAGCCCGGGCCCCCAAATCAATGAGCAGTTCTTC.

This chain connects TRBV7-9 to TRBJ2-1; 15 positions agree with TRBD2. The CDR3 extends over 21 amino acids. V gave up 4 bases and J gave up 0 bases; unmatched junction bases: 13. The germline CDR1 and CDR2 sequences are SEHNR and FQNEAQ (reference sequence). The CDR3 DNA follows: TGTGCCAGCAGCTCAGAGTGGGACGGACTAGCGGGAGGGTCCTCCTACAATGAGCAGTTCTTC. The encoded protein is CASSSEWDGLAGGSSYNEQFF.

Only a few counts were recorded for this clonotype. The chain recombines TRBV4-2 with TRBJ1-1; no clear D. The CDR3 extends over 15 amino acids. The V end was cut by 0 bases, the J end by 1 base, with 9 bases between. Germline V gene sequence: CDR1 LGHNA, CDR2 YNFKEQ. CDR3 DNA sequence: TGTGCCAGCAGCCAAGAATGGACGCGGAACACTGAAGCTTTCTTT. Amino acid sequence: CASSQEWTRNTEAFF.

Comment on this clonotype: This is likely an artifact of a read error, given a far larger clone one base away. This chain connects TRBV11-2 to TRBJ2-1; 7 positions agree with TRBD1. CDR3 size: 13 residues. V gave up 5 bases and J gave up 5 bases; unmatched junction bases: 3. Germline assignment: CDR1 SGHAT and CDR2 FQNNGV. CDR3 loop: CASSPGQHNEQFF. The CDR3 DNA is TGTGCCAGCAGCCCGGGACAGCACAATGAGCAGTTCTTC.

The sample holds many counts of this clonotype. V and J are TRBV27 and TRBJ2-2; TRBD2 matches at 8 bases. The CDR3 extends over 17 amino acids. Germline loops: CDR1 MNHEY, CDR2 SMNVEV (reference sequence). V gave up 7 bases and J gave up 5 bases; unmatched junction bases: 15. CDR3 sequence: CASTPGDAGGGTGELFF. The DNA of the CDR3 is TGTGCCAGCACGCCGGGGGATGCGGGAGGTGGGACCGGGGAGCTGTTTTTT.

This clonotype was seen many times. The chain is built from TRBV19 and TRBJ2-5; 7 nucleotides align to TRBD1. Germline values: CDR1 LNHDA, CDR2 SQIVND (reference sequence). V was clipped by 4 bases and J by 5 bases; unmatched bases: 10. The CDR3 has 15 amino acids. This chain's CDR3 is CASSTRQGGIETQYF. The CDR3 bases are TGTGCCAGTAGTACCCGACAGGGCGGTATTGAGACCCAGTACTTC.

This chain joins TRBV7-2 and TRBJ1-5, with 8 bases matching TRBD1. This CDR3 has 14 residues. The V segment lost 5 bases and the J segment 7 bases; nucleotides outside the gene matches: 7. Looked up from germline, CDR1 is SGHTA and CDR2 is FQGNSA. CDR3 loop: CASSTRTGSQPQHF. As DNA, the CDR3 is TGTGCCAGCAGCACGCGGACAGGGAGCCAGCCCCAGCATTTT.

The chain carries TRBV2 and TRBJ1-5; 9 bases are a match to TRBD1. Trimming removed 8 bases from V and 6 bases from J; junction bases left unmatched: 8. Germline V CDR1 and CDR2: SNHLY, FYNNEI. The CDR3 is 14 amino acids. CDR3 region: CASLPDRGSQPQHF. CDR3 in DNA: TGTGCCAGCCTTCCCGACAGGGGGAGTCAGCCCCAGCATTTT.

This clonotype came up many times. CDR3 region: CATSYHSGSGATNEKLFF. As DNA, the CDR3 is TGTGCCACCTCCTACCACTCAGGATCCGGTGCAACTAATGAAAAACTGTTTTTT. The chain uses TRBV24-1 and TRBJ1-4; no clear D gene. Germline-derived CDR1 and CDR2 are KGHDR and SFDVKD. The germline V and J ends were trimmed by 9 bases and 0 bases, with 22 bases remaining between them. This CDR3 spans 18 amino acids.

This clonotype was detected ten times or more. The rearrangement uses TRBV28 and TRBJ2-7; D may be TRBD2 (6 bases). CDR3 length: 15 amino acids. Germline V gene sequence: CDR1 MDHEN, CDR2 SYDVKM. V was cut by 4 bases and J by 7 bases, with 20 bases left in between. For the CDR3, the DNA is TGTGCCAGCAGTTGGGGCGGGGTGCCCCTGGGGGAGCAGTACTTC. Translation: CASSWGGVPLGEQYF.